This T cell receptor beta chain was sequenced for a study of cytomegalovirus exposure and HLA in healthy donors. Overall study results and limits: As was reported, the HLA-A and HLA-B alleles of most subjects were accurately predicted from TCR beta sequences. Overall, 164 TCR beta chains were annotated as cytomegalovirus-associated.

A multiplex PCR was run with 60 Vbeta primers and 13 Jbeta primers. Libraries were prepared by immunoSEQ multiplex PCR; TCRdb keeps only in-frame clonotypes and omits some of them. Across 100,000 to 150,000 clones, the top ten clones capture more than 1.5% of the sample. To note about this clone: What it recognizes is unknown.

This clonotype was obtained from a man younger than 35 in good health and CMV-seronegative. The sequenced material came from PBMCs.

The CDR3 sequence: CASSLVDRNEQFF. CDR3 DNA: TGTGCCAGCAGCTTAGTAGACAGAAATGAGCAGTTCTTC. The V and J genes are TRBV7-9 and TRBJ2-1; maybe TRBD1 (5 bases). Per germline, CDR1 SEHNR and CDR2 FQNEAQ (reference sequence). The CDR3 covers 13 residues. V was pared by 1 base and J by 7 bases, with 8 bases between.